The 30 T cell receptor beta chains presented below share a single source sample, sequenced in a study of T cell responses to AZD1222 COVID-19 vaccine. Only in-frame clones appear in the TCRdb table, and some are missing; sequencing was by immunoSEQ multiplex PCR. Of 100,000 to 150,000 clones in the sample, around 89% were seen once. Material: peripheral blood, obtained on day 0 of AZD1222 vaccination. The receptors originated from an adult in good health.

The rearrangement links TRBV30 to TRBJ2-3, with TRBD2 identical over 13 bases. The CDR3 totals 15 residues. V lost 5 bases to trimming and J lost 4 bases; unmatched junction nucleotides: 6. Per germline, CDR1 GTSNPN and CDR2 SVGIG (reference sequence). The CDR3 DNA sequence: TGTGCCTGGGGACTAGCGGGAGTGTCCTCAGATACGCAGTATTTT. It yields the protein CAWGLAGVSSDTQYF.

As concerns this clone: Relative to the germline gene, one junction end is altered; a read error may explain this. This rearrangement joins TRBV5-4 to TRBJ1-2, with D perhaps TRBD1 (5 bases). This CDR3 spans 14 amino acids. Per the germline V gene, CDR1 is SGHNT and CDR2 is YYREEE (reference sequence). CDR3 region: CASTLGGDSRGYTF. The CDR3 region has the DNA TGTGCCAGCACCTTGGGGGGGGACTCGCGGGGCTACACCTTC. Full variable domain (remainder filled in from reference TRBV5-4 and TRBJ1-2): ETGVTQSPTHLIKTRGQQVTLRCSSQSGHNTVSWYQQALGQGPQFIFQYYREEENGRGNFPPRFSGLQFPNYSSELNVNALELDDSALYLCASTLGGDSRGYTFGSGTRLTVV.

A few counts support this clone. The rearrangement links TRBV11-3 to TRBJ2-3; 10 nucleotides line up with TRBD2. CDR1 and CDR2 (germline): SGHNT, YENEEA. This CDR3 spans 17 amino acids. V trimming: 1 base; J trimming: 4 bases; junction bases outside the gene matches: 8. The CDR3 loop reads CASSLVDLAGAADTQYF. The CDR3, as DNA: TGTGCCAGCAGCTTAGTAGATCTAGCGGGAGCGGCAGATACGCAGTATTTT.

This rearrangement joins TRBV15 to TRBJ2-1; TRBD2 matches 11 bases. The germline V gene encodes CDR1 LNHNV and CDR2 YYDKDF (reference sequence). The CDR3 contains 15 residues. Trimming cost V 4 bases and J 5 bases; bases outside gene matches: 4. In DNA form, the CDR3 reads TGTGCCACCAGCACGCCTAGCGGGAGGAACAATGAGCAGTTCTTC. This codes for CATSTPSGRNNEQFF.

V usage is TRBV2 and J usage is TRBJ1-1; D gene uncertain. V lost 8 bases to trimming and J lost 4 bases, with 14 bases between them. Germline CDR1 reads SNHLY; CDR2 reads FYNNEI. The CDR3 runs to 13 residues. Here the CDR3 DNA reads TGTGCCAGCTCTTTTCGGCTCGCCACTGAAGCTTTCTTT. It translates to CASSFRLATEAFF.

This sequence joins TRBV9 and TRBJ2-2; weak D call: TRBD2 (6 bases). CDR3 length: 15 residues. Trimming took 1 base from V and 1 from J, leaving 8 bases between them. From germline, CDR1 is SGDLS and CDR2 YYNGEE. CDR3 coding DNA: TGTGCCAGCAGCGTAATTAGCGGGAACACCGGGGAGCTGTTTTTT. Translating it yields CASSVISGNTGELFF.

The chain is built from TRBV5-1 and TRBJ1-1; 8 positions agree with TRBD1. Germline lookup yields CDR1 SGHRS and CDR2 YFSETQ. The CDR3 loop spans 14 amino acids. The V segment lost 4 bases and the J segment 6 bases; nucleotides outside the gene matches: 8. CDR3 sequence (DNA): TGCGCCAGCAGCCCAGGGGGCTCGAAGGCTGAAGCTTTCTTT. This sequence encodes CASSPGGSKAEAFF. The full variable domain, in which reference TRBV5-1 and TRBJ1-1 provide the parts outside the CDR3, is KAGVTQTPRYLIKTRGQQVTLSCSPISGHRSVSWYQQTPGQGLQFLFEYFSETQRNKGNFPGRFSGRQFSNSRSEMNVSTLELGDSALYLCASSPGGSKAEAFFGQGTRLTVV.

This clone occurred once. The rearrangement links TRBV5-6 to TRBJ1-2; TRBD1 is a possible D gene (5 bases). The CDR3 sequence is 14 residues long. Germline CDR1 and CDR2: SGHDT and YYEEEE. Between the trimmed V and J ends, which lost 6 bases and 8 bases, there was a span of 20 bases. The CDR3 DNA reads as TGTGCCAGCACCCCCGGACACCCCGGGAGGGGCTACACCTTC. Its protein is CASTPGHPGRGYTF.

The CDR3, as DNA: TGCGCCAGCAGCGCGGGACAGCCCACAGATACGCAGTATTTT. Translating gives CASSAGQPTDTQYF. This chain links TRBV5-1 with TRBJ2-3; possible D gene TRBD1, 7 bases. The germline gives CDR1 SGHRS, CDR2 YFSETQ. Trimming cost V 4 bases and J 2 bases, with 11 bases left between them. The CDR3 runs 14 residues.

The chain uses TRBV6-5 and TRBJ2-3; D unclear. V lost 7 bases, J lost 0 bases, and 11 bases lay in between. Germline CDR1 reads MNHEY; CDR2 reads SVGAGI. The CDR3 sequence is 14 residues long. CDR3 coding DNA: TGTGCCAGCATAAGCAGCCTTAGCACAGATACGCAGTATTTT. It yields the protein CASISSLSTDTQYF.

The CDR3 nucleotides read TGTGCCAGCAGCGTAAACAGTAACACTGAAGCTTTCTTT. Protein sequence: CASSVNSNTEAFF. This rearrangement joins TRBV9 to TRBJ1-1; D ambiguous. Germline V gene data show CDR1 as SGDLS and CDR2 as YYNGEE. This CDR3 comprises 13 residues. Between the trimmed V and J ends, which lost 1 base and 2 bases, there was a span of 6 bases.

The J gene is TRBJ2-7, the V gene TRBV19; TRBD2 matches at 13 bases. Germline CDR1 LNHDA, CDR2 SQIVND (reference sequence). V lost 4 bases and J lost 2; bases outside the gene matches: 17. This CDR3 has 20 residues. In DNA, the CDR3 is TGTGCCAGTAGTAGAAACAGGGGGCTAGGACTAGCGGGAGCCGCCTACGAGCAGTACTTC. This codes for CASSRNRGLGLAGAAYEQYF.

This rearrangement joins TRBV10-3 to TRBJ2-2; 8 nucleotides align to TRBD2. Looked up from germline, CDR1 is ENHRY and CDR2 is SYGVKD. This CDR3 region has 14 residues. The V gene end was trimmed by 10 bases and the J gene end by 2 bases; junction bases not matched to a gene: 6. The CDR3 reads CATLAGSNTGELFF. The CDR3 region has the DNA TGTGCCACTCTAGCGGGCTCAAACACCGGGGAGCTGTTTTTT.

The V and J genes are TRBV7-9 and TRBJ1-1, with 9 positions matching TRBD1. The CDR3 is made up of 15 amino acids. V was pared by 5 bases and J by 0 bases, with 4 bases of the junction left unmatched. Germline lookup yields CDR1 SEHNR and CDR2 FQNEAQ (reference sequence). The CDR3: CASSAGQGMNTEAFF. The CDR3 DNA reads TGTGCCAGCAGCGCAGGACAGGGGATGAACACTGAAGCTTTCTTT.

The genes are TRBV24-1 and TRBJ1-2; possible D gene TRBD1, 5 bases. The CDR3 totals 14 residues. The V and J ends lost 1 base and 4 bases respectively, with 9 bases between them. Germline lookup yields CDR1 KGHDR and CDR2 SFDVKD. The CDR3 region has the DNA TGTGCCACCAGTGATTTAGAGGGGCCCTATGGCTACACCTTC. This sequence encodes CATSDLEGPYGYTF.

The chain joins TRBV27 to TRBJ2-1, with 7 bases that match TRBD2. The CDR3 consists of 15 residues. With V trimmed by 9 bases and J by 0 bases, 8 bases remained unmatched. Germline values: CDR1 MNHEY, CDR2 SMNVEV (reference sequence). The CDR3 reads CASMPREASYNEQFF. The CDR3 DNA sequence: TGTGCCAGTATGCCCCGGGAGGCCTCCTACAATGAGCAGTTCTTC.

The chain is built from TRBV5-4 and TRBJ2-3, with D perhaps matching TRBD1 or TRBD2 (5 bases each). Trimming removed 10 bases at V and 3 bases at J, with 18 bases between. The CDR3 is 14 residues long. Germline CDR1 reads SGHNT; CDR2 reads YYREEE (reference sequence). The CDR3 region is CAVGSWGSTDTQYF. The CDR3 coding sequence is TGTGCCGTGGGGTCTTGGGGGAGTACAGATACGCAGTATTTT. The variable domain in full, with the rest retrieved from reference TRBV5-4 and TRBJ2-3, is ETGVTQSPTHLIKTRGQQVTLRCSSQSGHNTVSWYQQALGQGPQFIFQYYREEENGRGNFPPRFSGLQFPNYSSELNVNALELDDSALYLCAVGSWGSTDTQYFGPGTRLTVL.

The rearrangement joins TRBV11-3 to TRBJ2-7, with D possibly matching TRBD1 (6 bases). The CDR3 covers 15 residues. CDR1 is SGHNT, CDR2 YENEEA, per germline. V was trimmed by 3 bases and J by 0 bases, leaving 12 bases between them. The CDR3 region is CASSFSTGHSYEQYF. As DNA, the CDR3 is TGTGCCAGCAGCTTTTCGACAGGTCACTCCTACGAGCAGTACTTC. Filled out from reference TRBV11-3 and TRBJ2-7, the complete variable domain reads EAGVVQSPRYKIIEKKQPVAFWCNPISGHNTLYWYLQNLGQGPELLIRYENEEAVDDSQLPKDRFSAERLKGVDSTLKIQPAELGDSAVYLCASSFSTGHSYEQYFGPGTRLTVT.

The chain recombines TRBV9 with TRBJ1-2; no clear D gene. The germline gives CDR1 SGDLS, CDR2 YYNGEE. Trimming cost V 4 bases and J 2 bases, with 15 bases left between them. The CDR3 is made up of 15 amino acids. CDR3 region: CASSSPGSRNYGYTF. In nucleotides, the CDR3 is TGTGCCAGCAGCTCACCCGGGAGCCGGAACTATGGCTACACCTTC.

The V call is TRBV11-3, the J call TRBJ2-7; 8 positions agree with TRBD1. V was clipped by 8 bases and J by 5 bases; unmatched bases: 8. The germline V gene encodes CDR1 SGHNT and CDR2 YENEEA. The length of the CDR3 is 13 residues. CDR3 DNA sequence: TGTGCCAGCGGACAGGGCGTTTCTAACGAGCAGTACTTC. This encodes CASGQGVSNEQYF.

The V gene is TRBV5-6, the J gene TRBJ2-2, with 8 bases fitting TRBD1. This CDR3 has 17 residues. Germline-derived CDR1 and CDR2 are SGHDT and YYEEEE. The junction had 13 bases not matched to a gene; V was cut back by 3 bases and J by 6 bases. The CDR3, as DNA: TGTGCCAGCAGCTGGATGACCGGGACAGGAGGAGCCGGGGAGCTGTTTTTT. Translated: CASSWMTGTGGAGELFF.

In this sample, this clone turned up once. The J gene is TRBJ2-6, the V gene TRBV20-1; D remains unclear. The CDR3 loop spans 14 amino acids. In germline, CDR1 is DFQATT, CDR2 SNEGSKA (reference sequence). Trimming pared 3 bases from V and 0 bases from J, leaving 6 bases between. CDR3: CSASVNSGANVLTF. The CDR3 region has the DNA TGCAGTGCTAGTGTAAACTCTGGGGCCAACGTCCTGACTTTC.

The chain has TRBV7-9 and TRBJ2-7; TRBD1 matches 9 bases. The CDR3 is 14 residues long. V gave up 4 bases and J gave up 4 bases; unmatched junction bases: 5. Germline lookup yields CDR1 SEHNR and CDR2 FQNEAQ (reference sequence). CDR3 in DNA: TGTGCCAGCAGCTCTCCGGGACAGGGTTACGAGCAGTACTTC. Translated: CASSSPGQGYEQYF.

This clone is a singleton in its sample. This chain connects TRBV18 to TRBJ1-3; D gene unclear. Germline V CDR1 and CDR2: KGHSH, LQKENI. Trimming took off 3 bases at V and 0 bases at J, with 18 bases between the two ends. The CDR3 has 18 amino acids. CDR3 nucleotides: TGTGCCAGCTCACCCGAAGAGTTCTCTCTGGGCTCTGGAAACACCATATATTTT. It specifies CASSPEEFSLGSGNTIYF.

The gene calls are TRBV7-3 and TRBJ1-1; D is unresolved. Looked up from germline, CDR1 is SGHTA and CDR2 is FQGTGA. The V gene lost 2 bases and the J gene lost 0 bases, with 10 bases spanning the gap. CDR3 length: 15 residues. The CDR3 nucleotides are TGTGCCAGCAGCTTAGGCGGCAGAATGAACACTGAAGCTTTCTTT. It encodes CASSLGGRMNTEAFF.

The chain is built from TRBV30 and TRBJ2-1; TRBD2 matches 14 bases. V shed 6 bases, J shed 0 bases, and the junction held 10 bases outside the gene matches. The CDR3 has 18 amino acids. Germline lookup yields CDR1 GTSNPN and CDR2 SVGIG (reference sequence). The CDR3 DNA follows: TGTGCCTGCCAACTTCGGACTAGCGGGAGGCCCTCCTACAATGAGCAGTTCTTC. Residues: CACQLRTSGRPSYNEQFF.

This CDR3 is CASSLYRTEAFF. DNA of the CDR3: TGTGCCAGCAGTCTTTATCGCACTGAAGCTTTCTTT. The chain uses TRBV6-5 and TRBJ1-1; unclear D gene. The ends were cut back, 5 bases at V and 4 bases at J, with 8 bases in the middle. Germline V CDR1 and CDR2: MNHEY, SVGAGI. This CDR3 region has 12 residues.

The V call is TRBV15, the J call TRBJ1-2; 9 bases agree with TRBD1. V was clipped by 2 bases and J by 4 bases; unmatched bases: 8. From germline, CDR1 is LNHNV and CDR2 YYDKDF (reference sequence). The CDR3 is 16 residues long. The DNA of the CDR3 is TGTGCCACCAGCAGAACCAACAGGGGGCTGGGCTATGGCTACACCTTC. Its protein product is CATSRTNRGLGYGYTF.

V and J are TRBV24-1 and TRBJ1-1; D uncertain. Germline V gives CDR1 KGHDR, CDR2 SFDVKD. This CDR3 comprises 13 residues. V lost 8 bases and J 5 bases, leaving 14 bases between the germline ends. CDR3 loop: CATMTRGGTEAFF. The CDR3 DNA follows: TGTGCCACCATGACCCGCGGTGGTACTGAAGCTTTCTTT.

This chain uses TRBV7-9 with TRBJ2-7; the D is unclear. The CDR3 contains 13 residues. The germline V gene encodes CDR1 SEHNR and CDR2 FQNEAQ (reference sequence). The V gene lost 5 bases and the J gene lost 2 bases, with 10 bases spanning the gap. CDR3 in DNA: TGTGCCAGCAGCCTAACAGAGCCCTACGAGCAGTACTTC. It is translated as CASSLTEPYEQYF.